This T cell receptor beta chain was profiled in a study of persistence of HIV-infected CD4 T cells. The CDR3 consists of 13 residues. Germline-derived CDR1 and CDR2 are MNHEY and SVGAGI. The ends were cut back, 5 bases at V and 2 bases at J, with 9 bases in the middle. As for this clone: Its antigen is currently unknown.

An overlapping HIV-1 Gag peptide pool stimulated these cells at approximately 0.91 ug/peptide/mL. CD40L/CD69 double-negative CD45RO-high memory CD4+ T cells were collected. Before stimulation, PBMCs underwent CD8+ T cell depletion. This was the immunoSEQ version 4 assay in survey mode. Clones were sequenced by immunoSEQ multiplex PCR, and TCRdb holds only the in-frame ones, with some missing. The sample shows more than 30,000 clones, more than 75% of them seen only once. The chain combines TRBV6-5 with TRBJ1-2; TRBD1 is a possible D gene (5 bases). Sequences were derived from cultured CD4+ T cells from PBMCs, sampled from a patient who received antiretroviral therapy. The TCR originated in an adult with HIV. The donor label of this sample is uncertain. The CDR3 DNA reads TGTGCCAGCAGTATCGGGACCAACTATGGCTACACCTTC. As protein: CASSIGTNYGYTF.